The 18 T cell receptor beta chains reported below all come from one sample, sequenced in a study of T-cell reconstitution after alpha-beta-depleted transplantation in children. It was with unique molecular identifiers that the TCRbeta library was prepared. TCRdb redid the calling of the PCR reads with MiXCR, one entry per CDR3 protein. The table shows about 110,000 distinct CDR3 sequences, with roughly 23% occurring only once. The material was PBMCs, mostly from graft donor cells, obtained 180 days after TCRalphabeta/CD19-depleted stem cell transplant. The origin of the receptors is a male patient between 2 and 10 years old who had a stem cell transplant for chronic granulomatous disease, so the T cells may come from the graft donor.

The chain joins TRBV19 to TRBJ1-5; 7 bases line up with TRBD1. Germline CDR1 LNHDA, CDR2 SQIVND (reference sequence). Losses at the gene ends were 0 bases for V and 2 bases for J; bases not matched to a gene: 10. The CDR3 runs to 18 residues. CDR3 nucleotide sequence: TGTGCCAGTAGTATAGATCTATCTTGGACAGGAGGCAATCAGCCCCAGCATTTT. Protein: CASSIDLSWTGGNQPQHF.

This chain uses TRBV12-3 or TRBV12-4 with TRBJ2-3; D is uncertain. This CDR3 is 16 amino acids long. The V end lost 6 bases, the J end lost 0 bases, and 16 bases lay between the germline ends. CDR3 residues: CASSWTELLSTDTQYF. In DNA, the CDR3 is TGTGCCAGCAGCTGGACGGAACTACTCAGCACAGATACGCAGTATTTT.

This clonotype was seen a few times. The chain combines TRBV10-3 with TRBJ2-1; 7 positions agree with TRBD2. J lost 7 bases, V lost 3 bases, and 9 bases had no gene match. Germline CDR1 is ENHRY and CDR2 is SYGVKD. There are 15 residues in the CDR3. CDR3 in amino acids: CAISDGRELSNEQFF. CDR3 DNA sequence: TGTGCCATCAGTGATGGGCGGGAGTTATCGAATGAGCAGTTCTTC.

This clonotype was seen ten or more times. The chain couples TRBV7-2 to TRBJ2-3; a possible D gene is TRBD2 (5 bases). Trimming took off 5 bases at V and 2 bases at J, with 17 bases between the two ends. Looked up from germline, CDR1 is SGHTA and CDR2 is FQGNSA. This CDR3 has 16 residues. CDR3 sequence reads: CASSHAVRAPTDTQYF. CDR3 bases: TGTGCCAGCAGCCACGCGGTGCGGGCCCCCACAGATACGCAGTATTTT.

This clonotype turned up a few times. The chain combines TRBV5-4 with TRBJ1-2, with 7 bases that match TRBD1. CDR1 and CDR2 (germline): SGHNT, YYREEE (reference sequence). V shed 0 bases and J 4 bases; nucleotides not matched to a gene: 3. This CDR3 contains 14 residues. The CDR3 nucleotides are TGTGCCAGCAGCTTGGGACAGGGAAGCTATGGCTACACCTTC. Protein product: CASSLGQGSYGYTF.

The sample holds many counts of this clonotype. At one end, the junction sequence differs from germline, possibly due to a read error. The CDR3 loop is CASSSDRDTQYF. The CDR3 DNA follows: TGTGCTAGCAGCTCCGACAGAGATACGCAGTATTTT. This chain joins TRBV7-7 and TRBJ2-3; D possibly corresponds to TRBD1 (5 bases). The CDR3 sequence is 12 residues long. Germline assignment: CDR1 SSHAT and CDR2 FNYEAQ (reference sequence).

J is TRBJ1-1 and V is TRBV7-6; 8 bases align to TRBD1. The CDR3 totals 15 residues. J gave up 11 bases and V 5 bases, and 16 bases lay outside the gene matches. CDR1 and CDR2 (germline): SGHVS, FNYEAQ. The CDR3 region is CASSRDQGARSLAFF. Here the CDR3 DNA reads TGTGCCAGCAGCAGAGATCAGGGGGCGCGGTCCTTGGCTTTCTTT. The full variable domain, completed using reference TRBV7-6 and TRBJ1-1, is GAGVSQSPRYKVTKRGQDVALRCDPISGHVSLYWYRQALGQGPEFLTYFNYEAQQDKSGLPNDRFSAERPEGSISTLTIQRTEQRDSAMYRCASSRDQGARSLAFFGQGTRLTVV.

The V call is TRBV11-2, the J call TRBJ2-1; D unclear. The CDR3 runs to 11 residues. Germline assignment: CDR1 SGHAT and CDR2 FQNNGV. V lost 6 bases to trimming and J lost 7 bases, with 7 bases between them. In DNA form, the CDR3 reads TGTGCCAGCAGTTGGGTAAATGAGCAGTTCTTC. Protein: CASSWVNEQFF.

This clonotype showed up many times. This chain links TRBV18 with TRBJ2-5, with D hard to call. Per germline, CDR1 KGHSH and CDR2 LQKENI. The length of the CDR3 is 12 residues. V dropped 0 bases and J dropped 1 base, with 0 bases sitting between them. The CDR3 sequence: CASSPPQETQYF. The CDR3 coding sequence is TGTGCCAGCTCACCACCCCAAGAGACCCAGTACTTC.

This clonotype was picked up one time. CDR3 in amino acids: CATSDPRGPSGSEEQFF. CDR3 DNA: TGTGCCACCAGTGATCCCCGGGGGCCTAGCGGGAGCGAGGAGCAGTTCTTC. J is TRBJ2-1 and V is TRBV24-1, with 10 nucleotides matching TRBD2. The CDR3 runs to 17 residues. Looked up from germline, CDR1 is KGHDR and CDR2 is SFDVKD. Losses at the gene ends were 3 bases for V and 10 bases for J; bases not matched to a gene: 14.

The rearrangement links TRBV5-1 to TRBJ2-2, with 8 positions matching TRBD2. Germline V gene data show CDR1 as SGHRS and CDR2 as YFSETQ. The CDR3 covers 16 residues. The ends lost 5 bases at V and 2 bases at J; junction bases unmatched: 8. CDR3 loop: CASSYTSGFNTGELFF. CDR3 coding DNA: TGCGCCAGCAGTTATACTAGCGGTTTTAACACCGGGGAGCTGTTTTTT.

V is TRBV27 and J is TRBJ1-1; D ambiguous. Germline V gene lookup returns CDR1 MNHEY and CDR2 SMNVEV (reference sequence). The ends were cut back, 3 bases at V and 2 bases at J, with 10 bases in the middle. The CDR3 extends over 14 amino acids. DNA for the CDR3: TGTGCCAGCAGTTTTATGCGGGCCAACACTGAAGCTTTCTTT. Its protein product is CASSFMRANTEAFF.

The rearrangement joins TRBV10-2 to TRBJ2-7, with D perhaps TRBD1 (6 bases). The CDR3 has 13 residues. V was pared by 7 bases and J by 2 bases, with 12 bases between. CDR1 is WSHSY, CDR2 SAAADI, per germline. The CDR3 DNA reads TGCGCCAGCACGGACAGATCAACCTACGAGCAGTACTTC. Protein product: CASTDRSTYEQYF.

The table lists this clonotype with a few counts. The V gene is TRBV28, the J gene TRBJ1-3; tentative D call: TRBD1 (5 bases). This CDR3 spans 14 amino acids. V was clipped by 6 bases and J by 3 bases, with 12 bases between them. The germline CDR1 and CDR2 sequences are MDHEN and SYDVKM. The CDR3 nucleotides read TGTGCCAGCAGCTTTAACCAGGGTGGAAACACCATATATTTT. Encoded protein: CASSFNQGGNTIYF.

This clonotype was recorded a few times. The rearrangement links TRBV25-1 to TRBJ1-3; unclear D gene. CDR1 and CDR2 (germline): MGHDK, SYGVNS. Trimming pared 7 bases from V and 1 base from J, leaving 11 bases between. CDR3 size: 14 residues. The CDR3 loop is CASKERASGNTIYF. CDR3 coding DNA: TGTGCCAGCAAGGAAAGGGCTTCTGGAAACACCATATATTTT.

The chain couples TRBV29-1 to TRBJ1-1; perhaps TRBD1 as D (6 bases). Trimming shortened V by 4 bases and J by 1 base, and 10 bases separated the two germline ends. The V gene's germline CDR1 is SQVTM and CDR2 ANQGSEA. The CDR3 runs to 13 residues. The CDR3 loop reads CSVVGTTNTEAFF. The CDR3 nucleotides are TGCAGCGTTGTCGGGACAACGAACACTGAAGCTTTCTTT. Full variable domain (remainder filled in from reference TRBV29-1 and TRBJ1-1): SAVISQKPSRDICQRGTSLTIQCQVDSQVTMMFWYRQQPGQSLTLIATANQGSEATYESGFVIDKFPISRPNLTFSTLTVSNMSPEDSSIYLCSVVGTTNTEAFFGQGTRLTVV.

This clonotype was counted at least ten times. This sequence joins TRBV5-1 and TRBJ2-3; 7 positions match TRBD1. The CDR3 runs 16 residues. V dropped 0 bases and J dropped 2; count of bases not matched to a gene: 6. Germline V gene lookup returns CDR1 SGHRS and CDR2 YFSETQ. The CDR3 region has the DNA TGCGCCAGCAGCTTGGGAACAGGGGCCCCCACAGATACGCAGTATTTT. The encoded protein is CASSLGTGAPTDTQYF.

This clonotype was seen a few times. The rearrangement uses TRBV15 and TRBJ1-5; D unclear. Per germline, CDR1 LNHNV and CDR2 YYDKDF (reference sequence). The germline V and J ends were trimmed by 5 bases and 4 bases, with 21 bases remaining between them. The CDR3 is made up of 17 amino acids. The CDR3 reads CATSPLTGKPANQPQHF. The CDR3 coding sequence is TGTGCCACCAGCCCACTAACGGGTAAACCGGCAAATCAGCCCCAGCATTTT.